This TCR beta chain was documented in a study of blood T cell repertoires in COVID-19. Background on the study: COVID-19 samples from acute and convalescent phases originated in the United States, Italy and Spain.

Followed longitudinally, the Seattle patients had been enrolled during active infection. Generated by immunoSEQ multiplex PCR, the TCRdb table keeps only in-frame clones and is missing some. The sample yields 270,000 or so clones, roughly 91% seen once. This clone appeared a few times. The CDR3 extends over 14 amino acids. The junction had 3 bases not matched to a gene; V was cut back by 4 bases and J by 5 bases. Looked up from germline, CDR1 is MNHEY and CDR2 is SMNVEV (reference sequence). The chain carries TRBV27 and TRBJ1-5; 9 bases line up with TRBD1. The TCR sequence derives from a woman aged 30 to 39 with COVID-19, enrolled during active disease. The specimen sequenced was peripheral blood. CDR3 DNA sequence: TGTGCCAGCAGTTGGACAGGGGATGATCAGCCCCAGCATTTT. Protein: CASSWTGDDQPQHF.